These T cell receptor beta chains were read from a single sample in a study of blood T cells in healthy people across ages. TCRdb itself ran the 5' RACE reads through MiXCR, one entry per CDR3 protein. The table includes 700,000 or so distinct CDR3 sequences, 20% to 25% detected once. Sequences were obtained from blood. The source is an older man in good health. Each CDR3 is given with its conserved first and last residue. The D gene is left open where the match is weak. Only part of the rows carry a size: once, few, many, or a class if the clone is expanded.

D	size	J	V	DNA	CDR3
TRBD1	NA	TRBJ2-5	TRBV18	TGTGCCAGCTCACCAGGACAGGGGGAGATCCAGTACTTC	CASSPGQGEIQYF
NA	NA	TRBJ1-1	TRBV6-4	TGTGCCAGCAGTGATGGGCGCAGGGACTCGACTGAAGCTTTCTTT	CASSDGRRDSTEAFF
NA	NA	TRBJ1-5	TRBV15	TGTGCCACCAGCAGAGATTACCCCAGGGTTCAGCCCCAGCATTTT	CATSRDYPRVQPQHF
NA	few	TRBJ2-1	TRBV6-6	TGTGCCAGCAGTTACTCGTTGCAGGGAGTCAATGAGCAGTTCTTC	CASSYSLQGVNEQFF
NA	NA	TRBJ1-1	TRBV18	TGTGCCAGCTCACCCTCGTCAGGGAACACTGAAGCTTTCTTT	CASSPSSGNTEAFF
TRBD1	NA	TRBJ1-3	TRBV19	TGTGCCAGTAGTAGGACAGGGGGCACTGGAAACACCATATATTTT	CASSRTGGTGNTIYF
NA	few	TRBJ1-5	TRBV2	TGTGCCAGCAGTGAAAATACAGGGATGGGGAATCAGCCCCAGCATTTT	CASSENTGMGNQPQHF
TRBD1	few	TRBJ1-4	TRBV6-6	TGTGCCAGCAGTTACGGACAGGGTGGTGGAAAACTGTTTTTT	CASSYGQGGGKLFF
NA	many	TRBJ2-3	TRBV7-2	TGTGCCAGCAGCTGGGGAGGCGGAACAGATACGCAGTATTTT	CASSWGGGTDTQYF
TRBD1	NA	TRBJ2-3	TRBV5-5	TGTGCCAGCAGCTTCGTACAGGGGGGCGGAGATACGCAGTATTTT	CASSFVQGGGDTQYF
NA	NA	TRBJ2-3	TRBV9	TGTGCCAGCAGCGTTTTTTCCCCTAGCACAGATACGCAGTATTTT	CASSVFSPSTDTQYF
NA	few	TRBJ2-4	TRBV6-6	TGTGCCAGCAGTTACTCCGCAGGGGAGGGAGCCAAAAACATTCAGTACTTC	CASSYSAGEGAKNIQYF
TRBD1	NA	TRBJ1-4	TRBV12-3/TRBV12-4	TGTGCCAGCAGTTCTTCAGGGGGCAGGGGTGAAAAACTGTTTTTT	CASSSSGGRGEKLFF
TRBD1	NA	TRBJ1-4	TRBV7-9	TGTGCCAGCAGCGTGGGACAGGACAATGAAAAACTGTTTTTT	CASSVGQDNEKLFF
NA	few	TRBJ1-3	TRBV7-6	TGTGCCAGTAGCCAAACCGGAGGGTTGGAAAACACCATATATTTT	CASSQTGGLENTIYF
NA	few	TRBJ1-6	TRBV7-9	TGTGCCAGCAGCTTAGTTGCAGGGCGAATGAATAATTCACCCCTCCACTTT	CASSLVAGRMNNSPLHF
TRBD1	many	TRBJ1-2	TRBV14	TGTGCCAGCAGCCAGGACAGGGGTGGCTATGGCTACACCTTC	CASSQDRGGYGYTF
TRBD2	NA	TRBJ2-1	TRBV4-2	TGTGCCAGCAGCCAAGATAGCGGGACTGCCTTATACAATGAGCAGTTCTTC	CASSQDSGTALYNEQFF
NA	few	TRBJ1-2	TRBV30	TGTGCGGTCTACGGGGCTCAGGCGGGCTACACCTTC	CAVYGAQAGYTF
NA	NA	TRBJ2-7	TRBV5-5	TGTGCCAGCAGCGTAGGGACCTCCTACGAGCAGTACTTC	CASSVGTSYEQYF
NA	NA	TRBJ2-1	TRBV28	TGTGCCAGCAGTTTAGGAGGGCCCCCTTCTCCCAATGAGCAGTTCTTC	CASSLGGPPSPNEQFF
NA	few	TRBJ1-1	TRBV6-2/TRBV6-3	TGTGCCAGCACTTTGGGAGCCATCAACACTGAAGCTTTCTTT	CASTLGAINTEAFF
NA	few	TRBJ1-5	TRBV29-1	TGCAGCGTTGCAGGGGCTGGTCAGCCCCAGCATTTT	CSVAGAGQPQHF
TRBD1	NA	TRBJ1-5	TRBV4-3	TGCGCCAGCAGCCACGGGTGGACAGGGGATCAGCCCCAGCATTTT	CASSHGWTGDQPQHF
TRBD2	NA	TRBJ2-6	TRBV27	TGTGCCAGCAGTCAACTAGCGGGACGCTCTGGGGCCAACGTCCTGACTTTC	CASSQLAGRSGANVLTF
TRBD2	few	TRBJ2-5	TRBV20-1	TGCAGTGTTCAGGCCAGCGGGGAAGAGACCCAGTACTTC	CSVQASGEETQYF
NA	few	TRBJ1-2	TRBV5-1	TGCGCCAGCAGCCCAGGATCCCAACCGGTGTCCTATGGCTACACCTTC	CASSPGSQPVSYGYTF
NA	few	TRBJ1-2	TRBV20-1	TGCAGTGCTAGAGATTTCCAGAACTATGGCTACACCTTC	CSARDFQNYGYTF
NA	NA	TRBJ2-4	TRBV15	TGTGCCACCAGCAGAGATCAGTACGCCAAAACCATTCAGTACTTC	CATSRDQYAKTIQYF
NA	NA	TRBJ1-2	TRBV20-1	TGCAGTGCTAGAGATTGGAGGGAGACCCACTATGGCTACACCTTC	CSARDWRETHYGYTF
NA	NA	TRBJ1-4	TRBV6-5	TGTGCCACCAGGGACTCGAGTTATCCAACTAATGAAAAACTGTTTTTT	CATRDSSYPTNEKLFF